The 13 T cell receptor beta chains reported below all come from one sample, sequenced in a study of identical twins. TCRdb used MiXCR to reprocess the 5' RACE reads, holding one entry per CDR3 protein. The table shows 200,000 to 250,000 distinct CDR3 sequences, with more than 9.5% occurring only once. The data were also submitted as part of a second study, on yellow fever vaccine responses in identical twins.

Sequenced input: memory (CD45RO+) T cells sorted from blood. These receptor sequences come from a woman aged 18 to 35 in good health.

The rearrangement uses TRBV4-2 and TRBJ1-1; D is unclear. V shed 5 bases and J shed 1 base, with 8 bases lying between them. This CDR3 comprises 13 residues. Germline assignment: CDR1 LGHNA and CDR2 YNFKEQ. DNA of the CDR3: TGTGCCAGCAGCTACCAGAGGAACACTGAAGCTTTCTTT. This codes for CASSYQRNTEAFF.

This clonotype was counted between two and nine times. CDR3 in DNA: TGCGCCAGCAGCTTGGGACAGACCTTTTGGGGGCAAGAGACCCAGTACTTC. As protein: CASSLGQTFWGQETQYF. J is TRBJ2-5 and V is TRBV5-1; possibly TRBD1 or TRBD2 for D (5 bases each). Germline CDR1 and CDR2: SGHRS and YFSETQ. The CDR3 is 17 residues long. V lost 0 bases and J lost 2, with 17 bases in between.

This clonotype was counted ten times or more. As DNA, the CDR3 is TGTGCCTGGGTGGCCAACCAGGGAGAGAAGGCTTTCTTT. Its translation: CAWVANQGEKAFF. The chain links TRBV30 to TRBJ1-1, with D possibly matching TRBD1 (5 bases). The length of the CDR3 is 13 residues. The germline V gene has CDR1 GTSNPN and CDR2 SVGIG (reference sequence). The ends were cut back, 5 bases at V and 11 bases at J, with 21 bases in the middle.

In this sample, this clonotype turned up many times. A junction boundary mismatches the germline segment, possibly from a read error. This chain uses TRBV7-9 with TRBJ2-1, with D perhaps given as TRBD1 or TRBD2 (6 bases each). The CDR3 is 12 amino acids. CDR1 SEHNR and CDR2 FQNEAQ come from the germline V gene (reference sequence). The DNA for the CDR3 is TGTGCCAGCAGGTTAGAGGGGGGTGAGCAGTTCTTC. Encoded protein: CASRLEGGEQFF.

In this sample, this clonotype turned up many times. This chain uses TRBV2 with TRBJ2-7, with D perhaps given as TRBD1 or TRBD2 (5 bases each). Trimming took off 4 bases at V and 4 bases at J, with 11 bases between the two ends. Germline CDR1 and CDR2: SNHLY and FYNNEI. The CDR3 has 13 residues. As DNA, the CDR3 is TGTGCCAGCAGTGGAGACAGAGGGTACGAGCAGTACTTC. It codes for CASSGDRGYEQYF. Filled out from reference TRBV2 and TRBJ2-7, the complete variable domain reads EPEVTQTPSHQVTQMGQEVILRCVPISNHLYFYWYRQILGQKVEFLVSFYNNEISEKSEIFDDQFSVERPDGSNFTLKIRSTKLEDSAMYFCASSGDRGYEQYFGPGTRLTVT.

This clonotype came up many times. The V gene is TRBV7-3, the J gene TRBJ2-1, with D possibly TRBD1 on 5 matching bases. Deletions cut 1 base from V and 4 bases from J, with 5 bases between. This CDR3 contains 13 residues. Germline V lookup: CDR1 SGHTA, CDR2 FQGTGA. The CDR3 loop reads CASSLRTYNEQFF. DNA of the CDR3: TGTGCCAGCAGCTTAAGGACATACAATGAGCAGTTCTTC.

This chain connects TRBV4-3 to TRBJ2-2, with TRBD2 matching 10 bases. Trimming cost V 3 bases and J 6 bases; bases outside gene matches: 4. The germline gives CDR1 LGHNA, CDR2 YSLEER. CDR3 length: 15 residues. The CDR3 DNA reads TGCGCCAGCAGCCACCTAGCGGGAGCGGCCGGGGAGCTGTTTTTT. Protein sequence: CASSHLAGAAGELFF.

This clonotype was seen repeatedly, ten times or more. The chain joins TRBV20-1 to TRBJ1-1; D is unresolved. The CDR3 spans 12 residues. CDR1 DFQATT and CDR2 SNEGSKA come from the germline V gene (reference sequence). The V end lost 1 base, the J end lost 3 bases, and 6 bases lay between the germline ends. The DNA of the CDR3 is TGCAGTGCTAGAGGTAGGGACACTGAAGCTTTCTTT. Translating gives CSARGRDTEAFF.

The chain links TRBV6-1 to TRBJ1-1, with a weak D call TRBD1 (5 bases). The CDR3 loop spans 14 amino acids. With 4 bases removed from V and 4 bases from J, the gap between germline ends came to 13 bases. Per the germline V gene, CDR1 is MNHNS and CDR2 is SASEGT. The CDR3 nucleotides are TGTGCCAGCAGTGGTCAGGGTTGGGGCACTGAAGCTTTCTTT. As protein: CASSGQGWGTEAFF.

This clonotype was detected ten times or more. The gene calls are TRBV20-1 and TRBJ2-7; 11 bases line up with TRBD1. Germline V gene lookup returns CDR1 DFQATT and CDR2 SNEGSKA (reference sequence). The CDR3 extends over 14 amino acids. The V segment lost 5 bases and the J segment 4 bases; nucleotides outside the gene matches: 7. In DNA, the CDR3 is TGCAGTGCTTCCGGACAGGGGGCATTATACGAGCAGTACTTC. This gives the protein CSASGQGALYEQYF.

This sequence joins TRBV18 and TRBJ2-3, with 8 bases identical to TRBD2. V shed 3 bases and J 2 bases; nucleotides not matched to a gene: 1. The germline V gene has CDR1 KGHSH and CDR2 LQKENI. This CDR3 is built from 14 residues. The CDR3 loop is CASSPSGNTDTQYF. The CDR3 nucleotides are TGTGCCAGCTCACCTAGCGGGAACACAGATACGCAGTATTTT.

This rearrangement joins TRBV6-1 to TRBJ2-7, with D possibly being TRBD1 (6 bases). The CDR3 spans 15 residues. Trimming shortened V by 4 bases and J by 2 bases, and 15 bases separated the two germline ends. CDR1 is MNHNS and CDR2 is SASEGT in the germline V gene. This CDR3 reads CASSVDRMGTYEQYF. The CDR3 DNA reads TGTGCCAGCAGTGTAGACAGGATGGGCACCTACGAGCAGTACTTC.

The chain carries TRBV7-9 and TRBJ2-7; 9 nucleotides match TRBD1. CDR3 length: 17 residues. The V gene's germline CDR1 is SEHNR and CDR2 FQNEAQ (reference sequence). V shed 4 bases and J 2 bases; nucleotides not matched to a gene: 12. CDR3 nucleotides: TGTGCCAGCAGCTCGTCGAATGGACAGGGGTTTGCCTACGAGCAGTACTTC. Amino acid sequence: CASSSSNGQGFAYEQYF.